This TCR beta chain was recorded in a study of CD8 T cells in ankylosing spondylitis. Whole-study results and caveats: Disease-associated clones were reportedly significantly overrepresented in matched ankylosing spondylitis synovial fluid.

In TCRdb, the 5' RACE reads were re-called with MiXCR into one record per CDR3 protein. The sample shows 250,000 or so distinct CDR3 sequences, 15% to 20% of them seen only once. Worth noting for this clonotype: The antigen remains unidentified.

This receptor was taken from a male donor with ankylosing spondylitis or in good health (not recorded which). The sample was blood, either unsorted or a sorted T cell fraction (not recorded which).

CDR3 amino acids: CASSGGTGGDDIQYF. The CDR3 coding sequence is TGCGCCAGCAGCGGCGGGACAGGGGGCGATGACATTCAGTACTTC. This chain connects TRBV5-1 to TRBJ2-4; 12 bases agree with TRBD1. The junction had 7 bases not matched to a gene; V was cut back by 4 bases and J by 8 bases. Looked up from germline, CDR1 is SGHRS and CDR2 is YFSETQ. The CDR3 totals 15 residues.